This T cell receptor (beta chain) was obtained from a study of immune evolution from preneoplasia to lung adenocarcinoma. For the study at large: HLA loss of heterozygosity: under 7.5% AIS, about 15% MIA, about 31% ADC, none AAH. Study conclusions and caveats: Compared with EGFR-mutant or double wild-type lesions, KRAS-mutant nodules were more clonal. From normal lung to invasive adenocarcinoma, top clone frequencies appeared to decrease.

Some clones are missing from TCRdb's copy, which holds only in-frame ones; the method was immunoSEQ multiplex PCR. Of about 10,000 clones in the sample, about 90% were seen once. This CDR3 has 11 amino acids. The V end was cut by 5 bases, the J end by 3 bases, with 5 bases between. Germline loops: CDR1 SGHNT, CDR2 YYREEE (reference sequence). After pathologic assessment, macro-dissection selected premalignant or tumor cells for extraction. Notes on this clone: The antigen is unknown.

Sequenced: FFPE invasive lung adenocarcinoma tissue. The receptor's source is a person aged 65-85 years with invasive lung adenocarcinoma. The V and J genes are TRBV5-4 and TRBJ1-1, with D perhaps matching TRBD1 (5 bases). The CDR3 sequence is CASRGDTEAFF. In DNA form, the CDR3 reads TGTGCCAGCAGGGGGGACACTGAAGCTTTCTTT. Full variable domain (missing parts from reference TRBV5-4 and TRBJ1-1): ETGVTQSPTHLIKTRGQQVTLRCSSQSGHNTVSWYQQALGQGPQFIFQYYREEENGRGNFPPRFSGLQFPNYSSELNVNALELDDSALYLCASRGDTEAFFGQGTRLTVV.